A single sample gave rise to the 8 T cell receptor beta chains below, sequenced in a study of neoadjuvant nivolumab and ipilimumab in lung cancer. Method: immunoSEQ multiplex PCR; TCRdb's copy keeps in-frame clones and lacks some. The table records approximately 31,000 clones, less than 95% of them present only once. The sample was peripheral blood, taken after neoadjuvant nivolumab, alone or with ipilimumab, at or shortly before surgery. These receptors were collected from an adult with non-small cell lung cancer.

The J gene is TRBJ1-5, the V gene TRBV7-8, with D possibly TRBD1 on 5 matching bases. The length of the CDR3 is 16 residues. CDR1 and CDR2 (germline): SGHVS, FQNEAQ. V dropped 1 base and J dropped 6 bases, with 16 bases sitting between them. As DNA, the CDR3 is TGTGCCAGCAGCTTAGGTATGGGGGAAGCTAGTCAGCCCCAGCATTTT. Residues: CASSLGMGEASQPQHF.

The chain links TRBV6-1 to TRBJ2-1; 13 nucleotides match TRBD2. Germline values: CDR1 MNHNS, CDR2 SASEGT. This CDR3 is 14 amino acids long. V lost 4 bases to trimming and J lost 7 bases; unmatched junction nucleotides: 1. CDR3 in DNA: TGTGCCAGCAGTGCGGGACTAGCGGGGAATGAGCAGTTCTTC. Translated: CASSAGLAGNEQFF.

The CDR3 DNA follows: TGCGCCAGCAGTAGGGGACATCTGAATCCTGGGGCCAACGTCCTGACTTTC. Its translation: CASSRGHLNPGANVLTF. V and J are TRBV10-2 and TRBJ2-6, with D tentatively TRBD1 (6 bases). Looked up from germline, CDR1 is WSHSY and CDR2 is SAAADI. With 5 bases removed from V and 2 bases from J, the gap between germline ends came to 16 bases. The CDR3 spans 17 residues.

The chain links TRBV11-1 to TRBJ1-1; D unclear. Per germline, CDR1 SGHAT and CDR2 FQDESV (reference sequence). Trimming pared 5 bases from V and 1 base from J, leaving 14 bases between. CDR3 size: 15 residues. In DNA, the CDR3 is TGTGCCAGCAGCCGGACGGGCCGCTCGAACACTGAAGCTTTCTTT. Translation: CASSRTGRSNTEAFF.

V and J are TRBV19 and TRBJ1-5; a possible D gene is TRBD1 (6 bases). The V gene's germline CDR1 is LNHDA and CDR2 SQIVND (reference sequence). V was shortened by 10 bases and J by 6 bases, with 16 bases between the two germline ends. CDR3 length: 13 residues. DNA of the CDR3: TGTGCCACCACAGGGTGGGGGGGTCAGCCCCAGCATTTT. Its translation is CATTGWGGQPQHF.

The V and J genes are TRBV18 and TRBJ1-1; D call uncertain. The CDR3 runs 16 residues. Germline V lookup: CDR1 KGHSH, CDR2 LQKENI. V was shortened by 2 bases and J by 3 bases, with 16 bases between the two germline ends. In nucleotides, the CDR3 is TGTGCCAGCTCACCATCCATGGGTCTTCAAGACACTGAAGCTTTCTTT. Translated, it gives CASSPSMGLQDTEAFF.

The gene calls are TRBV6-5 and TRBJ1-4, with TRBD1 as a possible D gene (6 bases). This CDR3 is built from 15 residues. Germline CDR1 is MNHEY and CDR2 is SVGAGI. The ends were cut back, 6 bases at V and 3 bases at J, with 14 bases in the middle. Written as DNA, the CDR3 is TGTGCCAGCAGCCCCTTTGGGGGCTCTAATGAAAAACTGTTTTTT. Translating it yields CASSPFGGSNEKLFF.

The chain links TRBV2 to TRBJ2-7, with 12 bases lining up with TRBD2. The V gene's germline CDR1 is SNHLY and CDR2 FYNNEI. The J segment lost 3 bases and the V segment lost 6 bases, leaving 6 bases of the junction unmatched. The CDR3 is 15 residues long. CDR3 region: CASSPTSGGRYEQYF. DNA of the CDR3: TGTGCCAGCAGCCCGACTAGCGGGGGCCGCTACGAGCAGTACTTC.